This is a list of T cell receptor beta chains from one sample in a study of cytomegalovirus exposure and HLA in healthy donors. Here immunoSEQ multiplex PCR was the method, and the copy in TCRdb shows in-frame clones only, minus some. Of under 250,000 clones in the sample, about nine tenths were seen once. Sequenced: PBMCs. The receptors stem from a woman under 30 in good health and CMV-seropositive. CDR3s include the opening cysteine and the closing phenylalanine or tryptophan. A D gene is named only where the DNA matches it firmly. A row's size may be missing; if present it is once, few, many or a size class.

j_gene	d_gene	abundance	v_gene	CDR3nt	CDR3aa
TRBJ2-1	TRBD2	NA	TRBV9	TGTGCCAGCAGCGCGGGGACTAGCGCGTACAATGAGCAGTTCTTC	CASSAGTSAYNEQFF
TRBJ1-5	NA	NA	TRBV7-9	TGTGCCAGCAGCTTAGGAGGCCAGGGTCATCAGCCCCAGCATTTT	CASSLGGQGHQPQHF
TRBJ2-1	NA	NA	TRBV5-6	TGTGCCAGCAGCTTGGAAGGGGGTAACAATGAGCAGTTCTTC	CASSLEGGNNEQFF
TRBJ2-5	TRBD2	once	TRBV30	TGTGCCTGGAGCGGGGACTTCGGGACTAGCCTGGTCGAGACCCAGTACTTC	CAWSGDFGTSLVETQYF
TRBJ1-5	NA	NA	TRBV27	TGTGCCAGCAGTACCTTAAGGGGGGGGTCCCATCAGCCCCAGCATTTT	CASSTLRGGSHQPQHF
TRBJ1-1	TRBD1	NA	TRBV5-1	TGCGCCAGCAGTCGGACAGGCCCCATGAACACTGAAGCTTTCTTT	CASSRTGPMNTEAFF
TRBJ1-5	TRBD1	NA	TRBV2	TGTGCCAGCAGGCCCACAGGGGGCAGCAATCAGCCCCAGCATTTT	CASRPTGGSNQPQHF
TRBJ1-1	TRBD1	NA	TRBV6-5	TGTGCCAGCAGTCGGCAACAGGGGCTGGGCACTGAAGCTTTCTTT	CASSRQQGLGTEAFF
TRBJ1-1	TRBD1	NA	TRBV28	TGTGCCAGCAGTTTCTACAGGGGGAACACTGAAGCTTTCTTT	CASSFYRGNTEAFF
TRBJ2-7	TRBD1	NA	TRBV2	TGTGCCAGCAGCTACGGACAGGGCGGGTACGAGCAGTACTTC	CASSYGQGGYEQYF
TRBJ2-5	TRBD1	NA	TRBV29-1	TGCAGCGTTGATCGGACAGGGGGCATGGAGACCCAGTACTTC	CSVDRTGGMETQYF
TRBJ1-2	TRBD1	NA	TRBV5-1	TGCGCCAGCAGCACCGGGACAGGGTATATTTCAGCTTATGGCTACACCTTC	CASSTGTGYISAYGYTF
TRBJ1-2	NA	NA	TRBV7-9	TGTGCCAGCAGCTCATTTTCACGGACTGATGGCTACACCTTC	CASSSFSRTDGYTF
TRBJ2-3	NA	NA	TRBV25-1	TGTGCCAGCAGTGATTCCAGGACAGATACGCAGTATTTT	CASSDSRTDTQYF
TRBJ1-5	TRBD1	NA	TRBV6-1	TGTGCCAGCAGTGCGTGGGGACAGGGGTTCAATCAGCCCCAGCATTTT	CASSAWGQGFNQPQHF
TRBJ2-7	TRBD2	NA	TRBV15	TGTGCCACCAGCAGGCCCGGGACTAGCGGTTCCTACGAGCAGTACTTC	CATSRPGTSGSYEQYF
TRBJ2-7	NA	NA	TRBV6-5	TGTGCCAGCAGCCTTGTCGATCAGGGGCCGCAGTACTTC	CASSLVDQGPQYF
TRBJ2-1	TRBD1	NA	TRBV29-1	TGCAGCGTTGACTCGTCCGGGACAGGGGGCTCCAATGAGCAGTTCTTC	CSVDSSGTGGSNEQFF
TRBJ2-1	NA	NA	TRBV5-1	TGCGCCAGCAGCTTGACGTTAAGCAACAATGAGCAGTTCTTC	CASSLTLSNNEQFF
TRBJ1-2	NA	NA	TRBV28	TGTGCCAGCAATTACCGGACTGCTAACTATGGCTACACCTTC	CASNYRTANYGYTF
TRBJ2-1	TRBD2	NA	TRBV7-3	TGTGCCAGCAGCTTGGGACTAGCGGGAACCAATGAGCAGTTCTTC	CASSLGLAGTNEQFF
TRBJ2-7	NA	NA	TRBV23-1	TGCGCCAGCAGTCAATCGAGGGCGGGCAGGACTTTAAACTACGAGCAGTACTTC	CASSQSRAGRTLNYEQYF
TRBJ1-1	NA	NA	TRBV7-3	TGTGCCAGCAGCCCCACTGTTGAAGCTTTCTTT	CASSPTVEAFF
TRBJ2-7	TRBD2	few	TRBV5-1	TGCGCCAGCAGCTACCCGACTAGCGGAGGCTACGAGCAGTACTTC	CASSYPTSGGYEQYF
TRBJ2-3	NA	NA	TRBV27	TGTGCCAGCAGTCGGAGGGATACGCAGTATTTT	CASSRRDTQYF
TRBJ2-7	NA	NA	TRBV5-6	TGTGCCAGCAGCTTACCGACTGTCTCCTACGAGCAGTACTTC	CASSLPTVSYEQYF
TRBJ2-3	NA	NA	TRBV7-2	TGTGCCAGCAGCTGGGACTTAGATACGCAGTATTTT	CASSWDLDTQYF
TRBJ2-2	NA	NA	TRBV5-4	TGTGCCAGCAGCTTTGAAACTCCTACCGACACCGGGGAGCTGTTTTTT	CASSFETPTDTGELFF
TRBJ1-2	TRBD1	NA	TRBV10-3	TGTGCCATCAGTAAATGGACAGGAAACTATGGCTACACCTTC	CAISKWTGNYGYTF